This T cell receptor beta chain was documented in a study of cytomegalovirus exposure and HLA in healthy donors. The sample holds a few counts of this clone. V shed 10 bases and J shed 0 bases, with 10 bases lying between them. The germline gives CDR1 SNHLY, CDR2 FYNNEI. The CDR3 loop spans 14 amino acids. The PCR contained 60 Vbeta and 13 Jbeta primers. The method was immunoSEQ multiplex PCR; TCRdb's version includes in-frame clones alone and lacks a portion of them. This sample has some 150,000 clones, with more than 80% found just once. The rearrangement uses TRBV2 and TRBJ1-6; D is undetermined. The sample was PBMCs. The TCR sequence derives from a woman in her twenties or thirties in good health and CMV-seropositive. For the CDR3, the DNA is TGTGCCAACGGAGAGAGCTCCTATAATTCACCCCTCCACTTT. Translated, it gives CANGESSYNSPLHF.